Listed here are 28 T cell receptor beta chains from one sample, sequenced in a study of beta chain features in type 1 diabetes. Expressed TCRB transcripts got sequenced, as all isolated RNA was reverse transcribed. Method: immunoSEQ multiplex PCR; TCRdb's copy keeps in-frame clones and lacks some. The sample holds approximately 340,000 clones, over 12% seen once. Sequenced: naive CD4+ T cells from blood. These receptors came from a woman aged 18-35 years in good health.

This clone was picked up a small number of times. This rearrangement joins TRBV30 to TRBJ2-7, with 7 bases lining up with TRBD2. V trimming: 1 base; J trimming: 12 bases; junction bases outside the gene matches: 6. Germline loops: CDR1 GTSNPN, CDR2 SVGIG (reference sequence). This CDR3 comprises 11 residues. The CDR3 is CAWSEGTTRYF. CDR3 sequence (DNA): TGTGCCTGGAGTGAGGGGACTACCCGGTACTTC.

V usage is TRBV10-3 and J usage is TRBJ2-5; tentative D call: TRBD1 (5 bases). In germline, CDR1 is ENHRY, CDR2 SYGVKD. This CDR3 contains 16 residues. V lost 4 bases and J 4 bases, leaving 19 bases between the germline ends. CDR3 region: CAISAEKGFQGETQYF. Here the CDR3 DNA reads TGTGCCATCAGTGCGGAGAAAGGGTTTCAGGGAGAGACCCAGTACTTC.

In this sample, this clone turned up a few times. The V call is TRBV6-6, the J call TRBJ2-5; D is perhaps TRBD1 (5 bases). Germline lookup yields CDR1 MNHNY and CDR2 SVGAGI (reference sequence). The CDR3 is made up of 13 amino acids. V was pared by 6 bases and J by 5 bases, with 13 bases between. The chain's CDR3 is CASRSQGLETQYF. The CDR3 DNA reads TGTGCCAGCAGAAGTCAGGGTTTGGAGACCCAGTACTTC.

The chain recombines TRBV9 with TRBJ2-1, with D tentatively TRBD2 (6 bases). The CDR3 runs to 15 residues. The germline V and J ends were trimmed by 4 bases and 0 bases, with 11 bases remaining between them. CDR1 is SGDLS, CDR2 YYNGEE, per germline. The CDR3 nucleotides read TGTGCCAGCAGCACAGTAGCGGCCTCCTACAATGAGCAGTTCTTC. Translated: CASSTVAASYNEQFF.

The rearrangement joins TRBV6-6 to TRBJ1-1; D perhaps matches TRBD1 (5 bases). V lost 5 bases, J lost 4 bases, and 14 bases lay in between. Germline lookup yields CDR1 MNHNY and CDR2 SVGAGI (reference sequence). The CDR3 is 14 amino acids. In DNA form, the CDR3 reads TGTGCCAGCAGTCCTTGGGGGGGGAGCACTGAAGCTTTCTTT. Its translation is CASSPWGGSTEAFF.

The chain uses TRBV28 and TRBJ2-1; 13 bases are a match to TRBD2. V was clipped by 4 bases and J by 8 bases; unmatched bases: 11. This CDR3 contains 17 residues. Germline CDR1 is MDHEN and CDR2 is SYDVKM. The CDR3 bases are TGTGCCAGCAGTTCCGGGACTAGCGGGATTAGGGGCGATGAGCAGTTCTTC. Encoded protein: CASSSGTSGIRGDEQFF.

The V gene is TRBV7-9, the J gene TRBJ2-5, with D possibly being TRBD2 (7 bases). V shed 5 bases and J shed 1 base, with 11 bases lying between them. The length of the CDR3 is 14 residues. Germline V gene lookup returns CDR1 SEHNR and CDR2 FQNEAQ (reference sequence). The CDR3, as DNA: TGTGCCAGCAGCCCGGGGGGCCCCCAAGAGACCCAGTACTTC. This encodes CASSPGGPQETQYF. The full variable domain, rest sourced from reference TRBV7-9 and TRBJ2-5, is DTGVSQNPRHKITKRGQNVTFRCDPISEHNRLYWYRQTLGQGPEFLTYFQNEAQLEKSRLLSDRFSAERPKGSFSTLEIQRTEQGDSAMYLCASSPGGPQETQYFGPGTRLLVL.

This rearrangement joins TRBV18 to TRBJ1-2; no firm D call. The CDR3 loop spans 13 amino acids. The V end lost 3 bases, the J end lost 6 bases, and 11 bases lay between the germline ends. In germline, CDR1 is KGHSH, CDR2 LQKENI. The CDR3 DNA follows: TGTGCCAGCTCACCTAGTCAAACTGATGGCTACACCTTC. Translation gives CASSPSQTDGYTF.

The rearrangement joins TRBV29-1 to TRBJ2-7; 7 bases map to TRBD1. The V segment lost 6 bases and the J segment 4 bases; nucleotides outside the gene matches: 6. The germline V gene has CDR1 SQVTM and CDR2 ANQGSEA. The CDR3 totals 12 residues. This CDR3 is CSVRRQGYEQYF. The CDR3 DNA reads TGCAGCGTGAGGAGACAGGGATACGAGCAGTACTTC.

The V gene is TRBV2, the J gene TRBJ2-7; D is unclear. The CDR3 is made up of 14 amino acids. V lost 4 bases and J lost 2, with 12 bases in between. Germline values: CDR1 SNHLY, CDR2 FYNNEI. This chain's CDR3 is CASSVGQAPYEQYF. The CDR3 DNA reads as TGTGCCAGCAGTGTCGGCCAGGCCCCCTACGAGCAGTACTTC.

This clone turned up a few times. V gene TRBV4-2 combines with J gene TRBJ2-2; D gene uncertain. V gave up 1 base and J gave up 6 bases, with 9 bases separating them. The CDR3 is made up of 14 amino acids. From germline, CDR1 is LGHNA and CDR2 YNFKEQ. Here the CDR3 reads CASSQAQEPGELFF. CDR3 nucleotide sequence: TGTGCCAGCAGCCAAGCTCAAGAGCCCGGGGAGCTGTTTTTT.

This chain uses TRBV6-4 with TRBJ1-2, with 11 bases lining up with TRBD1. The ends lost 6 bases at V and 4 bases at J; junction bases unmatched: 7. Germline values: CDR1 MRHNA, CDR2 SNTAGT. This CDR3 is built from 15 residues. The CDR3: CASRPEGTGGYGYTF. CDR3 sequence (DNA): TGTGCCAGCAGACCCGAGGGGACAGGGGGCTATGGCTACACCTTC.

This clone appeared a few times. The chain has TRBV19 and TRBJ2-7; tentatively, D is TRBD2 (6 bases). This CDR3 has 14 amino acids. The V gene's germline CDR1 is LNHDA and CDR2 SQIVND (reference sequence). Trimming took off 3 bases at V and 3 bases at J, with 12 bases between the two ends. In nucleotides, the CDR3 is TGTGCCAGTAGTATGAGGGGAGGCCACTACGAGCAGTACTTC. Translation: CASSMRGGHYEQYF.

This clone was seen only a few times. The V gene is TRBV11-1, the J gene TRBJ2-7; 10 nucleotides agree with TRBD2. Germline V gives CDR1 SGHAT, CDR2 FQDESV (reference sequence). This CDR3 is built from 15 residues. V shed 6 bases and J 2 bases; nucleotides not matched to a gene: 7. CDR3 amino acids: CASSTTSGRTYEQYF. The CDR3 region has the DNA TGTGCCAGCAGTACGACTAGCGGGCGGACCTACGAGCAGTACTTC.

There are a few counts of this clone. The chain links TRBV28 to TRBJ2-1; a weak D match, TRBD1 (6 bases). The germline V gene encodes CDR1 MDHEN and CDR2 SYDVKM. This CDR3 spans 14 amino acids. V was shortened by 6 bases and J by 9 bases, with 18 bases between the two germline ends. CDR3 protein: CASSETGKGPEQFF. The DNA of the CDR3 is TGTGCCAGCAGCGAGACAGGTAAAGGACCTGAGCAGTTCTTC. Looking up the rest from reference TRBV28 and TRBJ2-1 gives the full variable domain: DVKVTQSSRYLVKRTGEKVFLECVQDMDHENMFWYRQDPGLGLRLIYFSYDVKMKEKGDIPEGYSVSREKKERFSLILESASTNQTSMYLCASSETGKGPEQFFGPGTRLTVL.

This clone was detected only a few times. The CDR3 DNA follows: TGCGCCAGCAGCTTGGCCTGGGACAGACACTATGGCTACACCTTC. Its translation is CASSLAWDRHYGYTF. This chain joins TRBV5-1 and TRBJ1-2; TRBD1 matches at 7 bases. The CDR3 is made up of 15 amino acids. Per germline, CDR1 SGHRS and CDR2 YFSETQ. With V trimmed by 0 bases and J by 3 bases, 5 bases remained unmatched.

This clone was picked up a small number of times. The chain is built from TRBV18 and TRBJ2-6; 11 nucleotides line up with TRBD2. The length of the CDR3 is 22 residues. V lost 3 bases and J lost 5; bases outside the gene matches: 21. Germline V gene lookup returns CDR1 KGHSH and CDR2 LQKENI. CDR3 nucleotide sequence: TGTGCCAGCTCACCCCCGGGAGCTGTGACTAGCGGGAACAAAGTCTGGGCCAACGTCCTGACTTTC. It yields the protein CASSPPGAVTSGNKVWANVLTF.

V is TRBV7-2 and J is TRBJ1-5, with a weak D call TRBD1 (6 bases). The CDR3 totals 16 residues. From germline, CDR1 is SGHTA and CDR2 FQGNSA. Trimming shortened V by 2 bases and J by 0 bases, and 11 bases separated the two germline ends. CDR3 bases: TGTGCCAGCAGCTTACAGGGGTCGGATAGCAATCAGCCCCAGCATTTT. Protein product: CASSLQGSDSNQPQHF.

This clone was detected only a few times. The chain has TRBV7-9 and TRBJ2-3; 7 bases are shared with TRBD2. Per germline, CDR1 SEHNR and CDR2 FQNEAQ (reference sequence). This CDR3 is built from 15 residues. The V gene end was trimmed by 5 bases and the J gene end by 4 bases; junction bases not matched to a gene: 9. For the CDR3, the DNA is TGTGCCAGCAGCGAATGGGGGGGACGGTCAGATACGCAGTATTTT. Amino acids: CASSEWGGRSDTQYF. The complete variable domain, with remaining parts taken from reference TRBV7-9 and TRBJ2-3, reads DTGVSQNPRHKITKRGQNVTFRCDPISEHNRLYWYRQTLGQGPEFLTYFQNEAQLEKSRLLSDRFSAERPKGSFSTLEIQRTEQGDSAMYLCASSEWGGRSDTQYFGPGTRLTVL.

The chain links TRBV6-4 to TRBJ2-5, with D perhaps TRBD1 (5 bases). Germline V gene lookup returns CDR1 MRHNA and CDR2 SNTAGT. V shed 2 bases and J shed 10 bases, with 11 bases lying between them. The CDR3 consists of 12 residues. The CDR3 is CASSDGAGRQYF. The CDR3 bases are TGTGCCAGCAGTGACGGGGCAGGTCGCCAGTACTTC.

The genes are TRBV7-8 and TRBJ2-2; TRBD2 matches at 10 bases. Germline lookup yields CDR1 SGHVS and CDR2 FQNEAQ. V gave up 6 bases and J gave up 4 bases; unmatched junction bases: 2. This CDR3 region has 14 residues. CDR3 region: CASRASGSTGELFF. DNA for the CDR3: TGTGCCAGCAGGGCTAGCGGGAGCACCGGGGAGCTGTTTTTT.

V usage is TRBV25-1 and J usage is TRBJ1-3; D unresolved. The V gene lost 4 bases and the J gene lost 5 bases, with 9 bases spanning the gap. The CDR3 runs to 13 residues. Germline assignment: CDR1 MGHDK and CDR2 SYGVNS. The CDR3 DNA reads as TGTGCCAGCAGTGCTAGTGGAAGAAACACCATATATTTT. Its protein is CASSASGRNTIYF.

The chain couples TRBV7-2 to TRBJ2-7, with 11 nucleotides matching TRBD1. The germline gives CDR1 SGHTA, CDR2 FQGNSA. This CDR3 contains 14 residues. Trimming at V came to 5 bases and at J to 2 bases, leaving 2 bases not matched to a gene. CDR3 bases: TGTGCCAGCAGCGGGACAGGGGGGCCCTACGAGCAGTACTTC. This translates into CASSGTGGPYEQYF.

This clone was seen a few times. V usage is TRBV11-3 and J usage is TRBJ2-7; a possible D gene is TRBD2 (5 bases). This CDR3 spans 13 amino acids. V was clipped by 1 base and J by 3 bases, with 7 bases between them. Germline loops: CDR1 SGHNT, CDR2 YENEEA. CDR3 sequence reads: CASSLGTDYEQYF. Here the CDR3 DNA reads TGTGCCAGCAGCTTAGGGACTGACTACGAGCAGTACTTC. Looking up the rest from reference TRBV11-3 and TRBJ2-7 gives the full variable domain: EAGVVQSPRYKIIEKKQPVAFWCNPISGHNTLYWYLQNLGQGPELLIRYENEEAVDDSQLPKDRFSAERLKGVDSTLKIQPAELGDSAVYLCASSLGTDYEQYFGPGTRLTVT.

The chain is built from TRBV21-1 and TRBJ2-5; TRBD2, the table's D call, was not compared with the DNA. TRBV21-1 is tagged as a pseudogene. CDR3 length: 12 amino acids. The CDR3, as DNA: TGTGCCAGCAGCTCCCTTCAAGAGACCCAGTACTTC. Amino acids: CASSSLQETQYF.

The chain is built from TRBV4-2 and TRBJ1-2; 7 nucleotides match TRBD1. The CDR3 extends over 16 amino acids. The germline gives CDR1 LGHNA, CDR2 YNFKEQ. Trimming at V came to 4 bases and at J to 3 bases, leaving 11 bases not matched to a gene. CDR3 sequence (DNA): TGTGCCAGCAGCCCCGGCGACCAGGGGGATTACTATGGCTACACCTTC. It encodes CASSPGDQGDYYGYTF.

This clone was seen just once. The CDR3 nucleotides are TGTGCCAGCAGCGTAGGGGAGGGGCGCGGCTACACCTTC. Encoded protein: CASSVGEGRGYTF. The V gene is TRBV9, the J gene TRBJ1-2; D possibly corresponds to TRBD1 (5 bases). Deletions cut 0 bases from V and 8 bases from J, with 11 bases between. Per germline, CDR1 SGDLS and CDR2 YYNGEE. This CDR3 comprises 13 residues. The variable domain in full, completed from reference TRBV9 and TRBJ1-2, reads DSGVTQTPKHLITATGQRVTLRCSPRSGDLSVYWYQQSLDQGLQFLIQYYNGEERAKGNILERFSAQQFPDLHSELNLSSLELGDSALYFCASSVGEGRGYTFGSGTRLTVV.

This chain joins TRBV23-1 and TRBJ1-5; D uncertain. TRBV23-1 is annotated as an ORF whose role is uncertain. CDR3 size: 17 residues. Trimming removed 0 bases from V and 3 bases from J, with 15 bases in between. The CDR3 region has the DNA TGCGCCAGCAGTCAATCGAGCGAGACGCGCCTCAATCAGCCCCAGCATTTT. Its protein is CASSQSSETRLNQPQHF.